The rows below give T cell receptor beta chains drawn from one sample of a study of blood T cell repertoires in COVID-19. Assay used: immunoSEQ multiplex PCR; TCRdb lists only in-frame clones, some missing. The sample has 60,000 to 85,000 clones, approximately 81% seen once. The sequencing input was peripheral blood. The receptor source for this set is a woman aged 60 to 75 with acute or convalescent COVID-19. The CDR3 runs from the conserved cysteine through the conserved F or W. D genes are given only for firm matches. Clone size, where shown, is once, few, many, or a class for clones that have expanded.

v_gene	abundance	j_gene	d_gene	CDR3nt	CDR3aa
TRBV6-2/TRBV6-3	-	TRBJ2-2	-	TGTGCCAGCAGCTCTCAGGGGGGACCCGGGGAGCTGTTTTTT	CASSSQGGPGELFF
TRBV29-1	-	TRBJ1-4	-	TGCAGCGTTGGTAAAAATGAAAAACTGTTTTTT	CSVGKNEKLFF
TRBV7-6	few	TRBJ1-2	TRBD1	TGTGCCAGCAGCTTAGCCACAGGGGGGGACTATGGCTACACCTTC	CASSLATGGDYGYTF
TRBV6-5	once	TRBJ2-7	TRBD1	TGTGCCAGCAGTTACAACCGGGACAGCTCCTACGAGCAGTACTTC	CASSYNRDSSYEQYF
TRBV9	once	TRBJ1-1	TRBD1	TGTGCCAGCAGCGCTGGGACAGAAAGCGGGGAAGCTTTCTTT	CASSAGTESGEAFF
TRBV19	-	TRBJ2-7	TRBD1	TGTGCCAGTAGTAAGTATCGACAGGGCGCTGAAGAGCAGTACTTC	CASSKYRQGAEEQYF
TRBV7-8	-	TRBJ2-5	TRBD2	TGTGCCAGCAGCTTAGTGACTAGCGGGGGGCCCAGGGAGTACTTC	CASSLVTSGGPREYF
TRBV6-6	-	TRBJ2-3	-	TGTGCCAGCACAACCCCCCGGGGAACTAGCACAGATACGCAGTATTTT	CASTTPRGTSTDTQYF
TRBV18	-	TRBJ1-6	TRBD1	TGTGCCAGCTCACCAACCGGACAGGAGCCCCCCACCCTCCACTTT	CASSPTGQEPPTLHF
TRBV12-3/TRBV12-4	-	TRBJ1-1	-	TGTGCCAGCAGTTTGGAGGTAACTGAAGCTTTCTTT	CASSLEVTEAFF
TRBV4-1	-	TRBJ2-2	TRBD1	TGCGCCAGCAGCCAAGGGACAGGGAACACCGGGGAGCTGTTTTTT	CASSQGTGNTGELFF
TRBV9	-	TRBJ2-1	-	TGTGCCAGCAGCGTATACCCGGGGCAGGGGGAGCAGTTCTTC	CASSVYPGQGEQFF
TRBV6-5	-	TRBJ1-6	-	TGTGCCAGCAGTTACCGGTCGGGGGATTCACCCCTCCACTTT	CASSYRSGDSPLHF
TRBV6-1	-	TRBJ1-1	-	TGTGCCAGCAGTGTTCCGCAGAATCGCATGAACACTGAAGCTTTCTTT	CASSVPQNRMNTEAFF
TRBV10-3	-	TRBJ1-1	TRBD1	TGTGCCATCAGGCAGGGACAGGCGAACACTGAAGCTTTCTTT	CAIRQGQANTEAFF
TRBV2	-	TRBJ1-5	-	TGTGCCAGCAGTCAGGACGGGGGAAGGAGCAATCAGCCCCAGCATTTT	CASSQDGGRSNQPQHF
TRBV6-6	-	TRBJ1-2	-	TGTGCCAGCAGTCCACCCGGGGTTGGCTACACCTTC	CASSPPGVGYTF
TRBV6-5	once	TRBJ2-5	TRBD1	TGTGCCAGCTCTCGAGGCCGACAGGGCCAAGAGACCCAGTACTTC	CASSRGRQGQETQYF
TRBV19	-	TRBJ1-1	-	TGTGCCAGTAGTCGACAGTCCCAGAACACTGAAGCTTTCTTT	CASSRQSQNTEAFF
TRBV2	-	TRBJ2-1	TRBD2	TGTGCCAGCAGGCCGGGGACTAGCGGGGGTTTTGGTGAGCAGTTCTTC	CASRPGTSGGFGEQFF
TRBV27	-	TRBJ1-3	TRBD1	TGTGCCAGCAGTCCCACCCGACAGGGTAGCTCTGGAAACACCATATATTTT	CASSPTRQGSSGNTIYF
TRBV30	-	TRBJ2-3	-	TGTGCCTGGAGTGTTTACGGAGACACAGATACGCAGTATTTT	CAWSVYGDTDTQYF
TRBV5-1	-	TRBJ2-1	TRBD1	TGCGCCAGCACCACCACAGGGGGGTCCAATGAGCAGTTCTTC	CASTTTGGSNEQFF
TRBV4-3	-	TRBJ2-6	-	TGCGCCAGCAGCCAAGATTCAGGGGACGGGGCCAACGTCCTGACTTTC	CASSQDSGDGANVLTF
TRBV7-2	-	TRBJ1-2	TRBD1	TGTGCCAGCAGTTCGGGACAGGGGCCTGGCTACACCTTC	CASSSGQGPGYTF
TRBV19	-	TRBJ1-1	-	TGTGCCAGTAGTATGGTCGGGGACACTGAAGCTTTCTTT	CASSMVGDTEAFF
TRBV7-9	-	TRBJ1-4	TRBD1	TGTGCCAGCAGCTCGACAGGGGCTGGTGAAAAACTGTTTTTT	CASSSTGAGEKLFF
TRBV6-2/TRBV6-3	-	TRBJ1-1	-	TGTGCCAGCAGCCGGGCTGGGGGGGGCACTGAAGCTTTCTTT	CASSRAGGGTEAFF
TRBV7-2	-	TRBJ2-5	TRBD2	TGTGCCAGCAGCTCATGGACTAGCCCGGCAGAGACCCAGTACTTC	CASSSWTSPAETQYF
TRBV21-1	-	TRBJ1-4	-	-	CARVGFGTGNMREKLFF
TRBV12-3/TRBV12-4	-	TRBJ2-1	-	TGTGCCAGCAGTTTCCCGTACCTAGGGCAGTTCTTC	CASSFPYLGQFF
TRBV19	-	TRBJ2-5	-	TGTGCCAGTAGTCACCTGACAGAAGAGACCCAGTACTTC	CASSHLTEETQYF
TRBV27	-	TRBJ1-1	-	TGTGCCAGCAGACACAACCCGCGGACTGAAGCTTTCTTT	CASRHNPRTEAFF
TRBV5-6	-	TRBJ2-3	TRBD2	TGTGCCAGCAGCTCCCCGGCCGGGGGGGGGCATTTT	CASSSPAGGGHF
TRBV5-4	-	TRBJ1-4	-	TGTGCCAGCAGCTTGGGAGGGAAGGGTAATGAAAAACTGTTTTTT	CASSLGGKGNEKLFF
TRBV7-6	-	TRBJ1-2	TRBD1	TGTGCCAGCAGCTCACGACAGGGGGCTGGAGGCTACACCTTC	CASSSRQGAGGYTF
TRBV6-5	-	TRBJ1-5	TRBD1	TGTGCCAGCAGAATCCGGACAGGCAGCAATCAGCCCCAGCATTTT	CASRIRTGSNQPQHF
TRBV6-5	-	TRBJ2-3	TRBD2	TGTGCCAGCAGATACCCGGGACTAGCGGGGGTTACGCAGTATTTT	CASRYPGLAGVTQYF
TRBV4-1	-	TRBJ2-2	-	TGCGCCAGCAGCCAAGATGGAGGGGGGGCAACCGGGGAGCTGTTTTTT	CASSQDGGGATGELFF
TRBV30	-	TRBJ2-2	-	TGTGCCTGGAGTGCGGACAGCACCGGGGAGCTGTTTTTT	CAWSADSTGELFF
TRBV3-1/TRBV3-2	medium-sized	TRBJ1-6	-	TGTGCCAGCAGCCGGGACTGGGGAACTCTAAATTCACCCCTCCACTTT	CASSRDWGTLNSPLHF
TRBV24-1	-	TRBJ2-1	TRBD2	TGTGCCACCAGTGATTCAAGCCCCAGGGCGGGACTAGCGGGGGGGCAACAGTTCTTC	CATSDSSPRAGLAGGQQFF
TRBV7-2	-	TRBJ1-5	-	TGTGCCAGCAGCCCTACAGACAGAAATCAGCCCCAGCATTTT	CASSPTDRNQPQHF
TRBV7-3	once	TRBJ2-5	-	TGTGCCAGCAGCTTAGGGCCGCAAGAGACCCAGTACTTC	CASSLGPQETQYF
TRBV11-2	-	TRBJ2-1	-	TGTGCCAGCAGCTTAGTACGAGGGCTTGGTAATGAGCAGTTCTTC	CASSLVRGLGNEQFF
TRBV19	-	TRBJ1-4	-	TGTGCCAGTAGTTCTGGCGGGGGATCTAATGAAAAACTGTTTTTT	CASSSGGGSNEKLFF
TRBV6-2/TRBV6-3	-	TRBJ2-7	TRBD1	TGTGCCAGCAGTCGACGGGACAGCTACGAGCAGTACTTC	CASSRRDSYEQYF
TRBV6-5	many	TRBJ1-5	-	TGTGCCAGCACCTCGGGGGATCAGCCCCAGCATTTT	CASTSGDQPQHF
TRBV6-6	-	TRBJ1-3	-	TGTGCCAGCAGCTCAAACGGGGCTGGAAACACCATATATTTT	CASSSNGAGNTIYF
TRBV7-8	-	TRBJ2-5	TRBD2	TGTGCCAGCAGCAAGGGACTAGAGGGTCAAGAGACCCAGTACTTC	CASSKGLEGQETQYF
TRBV29-1	-	TRBJ2-3	TRBD1	TGCAGCGCAGATCACGGGACAGACACAGATACGCAGTATTTT	CSADHGTDTDTQYF
TRBV6-6	-	TRBJ1-2	-	TGTGCCAGCAGTACCGATCCGGGGTTGAACTATGGCTACACCTTC	CASSTDPGLNYGYTF
TRBV19	once	TRBJ1-2	-	TGTGCCAGTAGTATCAATCCTAACTATGGCTACACCTTC	CASSINPNYGYTF
TRBV6-2/TRBV6-3	-	TRBJ1-1	TRBD1	TGTGCCAGCAGTCAGACAGGGACTGAAGCTTTCTTT	CASSQTGTEAFF
TRBV29-1	-	TRBJ1-1	-	TGCAGCGTCGGATGGGCAGGTGAAGCTTTCTTT	CSVGWAGEAFF
TRBV6-6	once	TRBJ2-7	-	TGTGCCAGCCTAAACGGTGGGGTGGGGCCCTACGAGCAGTACTTC	CASLNGGVGPYEQYF
TRBV5-5	-	TRBJ2-5	-	TGTGCCAGCAGCATAGGTCCGGGAGAGACCCAGTACTTC	CASSIGPGETQYF
TRBV7-2	-	TRBJ1-5	-	TGTGCCAGCAGCTTGTCAGTTAATCAGCCCCAGCATTTT	CASSLSVNQPQHF
TRBV6-5	-	TRBJ1-1	-	TGTGCCAGCTCGAGAGGCCCGGACACTGAAGCTTTCTTT	CASSRGPDTEAFF